This T cell receptor beta chain is from a study of cytotoxic CD8 clonotypes in ibrutinib-treated CLL. TCRdb keeps only in-frame clones here, not all; method: immunoSEQ multiplex PCR. Seen here are about 58,000 clones, around 68% observed once, and the top ten hold about two fifths. V was pared by 5 bases and J by 2 bases, with 13 bases between. CDR1 is SGHTA and CDR2 is FQGNSA in the germline V gene. The CDR3 is 14 residues long. The chain combines TRBV7-2 with TRBJ2-7, with D possibly matching TRBD1 (6 bases). The source of this sequence is a human donor with chronic lymphocytic leukemia. The material sequenced was PBMCs, taken after 12 months of ibrutinib treatment. This CDR3 is CASSPPDRPYEQYF. Here the CDR3 DNA reads TGTGCCAGCAGCCCACCGGACAGACCCTACGAGCAGTACTTC.